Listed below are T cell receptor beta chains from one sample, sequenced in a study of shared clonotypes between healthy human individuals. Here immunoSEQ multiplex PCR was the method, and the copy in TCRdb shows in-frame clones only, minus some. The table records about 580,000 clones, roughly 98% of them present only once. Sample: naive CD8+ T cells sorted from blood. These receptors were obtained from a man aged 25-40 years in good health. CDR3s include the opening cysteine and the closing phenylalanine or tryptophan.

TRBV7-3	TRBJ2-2	CASSLTVREGANTGELFF
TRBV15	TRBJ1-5	CATSRDLAGGQPQHF
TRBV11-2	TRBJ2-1	CASSSGTGDPYNEQFF
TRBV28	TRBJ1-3	CASTWDITSGNTIYF
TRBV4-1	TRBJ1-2	CASSQVNDRNSRGGYTF
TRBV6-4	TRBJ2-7	CARQTSGSYEQYF
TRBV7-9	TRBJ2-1	CASSSLPYPGGNEQFF
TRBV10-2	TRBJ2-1	CASSGSGEQFF
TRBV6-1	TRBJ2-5	CASSEAGSKLQETQYF
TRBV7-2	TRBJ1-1	CASSSVFSPLGQDTEAFF
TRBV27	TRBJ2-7	CASSRPGINYEQYF
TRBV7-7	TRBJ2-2	CASSLEPRGGVTGELFF
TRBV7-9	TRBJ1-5	CASSLGFDQPQHF
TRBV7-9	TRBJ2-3	CASSSPSGNTQYF
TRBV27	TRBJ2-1	CASSSTSYNEQFF
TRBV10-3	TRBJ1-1	CAISWTGINTEAFF
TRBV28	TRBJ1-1	CASRPFIDKNTEAFF
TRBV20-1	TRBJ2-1	CSARLYNEQFF
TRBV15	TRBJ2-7	CATSRGQGALYEQYF
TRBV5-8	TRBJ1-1	CASSPLAGHPAEAFF
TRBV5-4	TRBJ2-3	CASSLEGASTDTQYF
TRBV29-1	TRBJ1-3	CSVEETDSGNTIYF
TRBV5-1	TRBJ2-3	CASSSTGTSSLNRSDTQYF
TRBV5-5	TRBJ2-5	CASSSPDGHETQYF
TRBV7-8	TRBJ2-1	CASSLTSGVSSYNEQFF
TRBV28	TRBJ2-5	CASSFLRQAEETQYF
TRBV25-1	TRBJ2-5	CATSLGETQYF
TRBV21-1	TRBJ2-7	CASSKGWLAGRYEQYF
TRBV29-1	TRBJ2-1	CSVERFLAGGPNEQFF
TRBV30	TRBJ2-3	CAWSEGTGNADTQYF
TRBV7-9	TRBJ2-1	CASLLAGGYNEQFF
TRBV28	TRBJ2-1	CATLPGLADNEQFF
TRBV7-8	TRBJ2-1	CASSTRGTSGRNEQFF
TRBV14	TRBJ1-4	CASSQDKEGNEKLFF
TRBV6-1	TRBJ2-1	CASSEWGIYNEQFF
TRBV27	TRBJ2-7	CASSLSGTYSYEQYF
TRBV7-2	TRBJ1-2	CASSGGENGYTF
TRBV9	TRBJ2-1	CASSVDLSSGRAGDEQFF
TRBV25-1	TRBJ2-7	CATEGGSSYEQYF
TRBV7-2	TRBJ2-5	CASSFPTQETQYF
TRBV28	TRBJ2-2	CASSSSLGTGELFF
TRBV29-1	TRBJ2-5	CSTPREGQETQYF
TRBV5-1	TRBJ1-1	CASSFGTEAFF
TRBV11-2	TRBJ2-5	CASSLSQGVETQYF
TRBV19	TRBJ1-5	CASSIGWGQSNQPQHF
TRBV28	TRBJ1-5	CASSRDGRNNQPQHF
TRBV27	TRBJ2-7	CASSAGGDVYEQYF
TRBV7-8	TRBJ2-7	CASSHPSGGLYEQYF
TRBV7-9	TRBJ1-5	CASSEEYSNQPQHF
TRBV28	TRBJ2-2	CASIAQWGGNTGELFF
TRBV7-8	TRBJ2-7	CASSLVGGRDPYEQYF
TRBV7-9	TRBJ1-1	CASSYLPGHRDTEAFF
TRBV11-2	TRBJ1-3	CASSLGPGTGLSGNTIYF
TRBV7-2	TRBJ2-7	CASSLGDREIGEQYF